This T cell receptor beta chain was found in a study of blood T cell repertoires in COVID-19. The V and J ends lost 3 bases and 0 bases, in that order; junction bases with no gene match: 5. The CDR3 sequence is 16 residues long. Germline CDR1 is LNHDA and CDR2 is SQIVND (reference sequence). Methods used by the authors: Amplification with reference gene primers provided the estimates of nucleated cell counts. Method: immunoSEQ multiplex PCR; TCRdb's copy keeps in-frame clones and lacks some. V, J and clone size derive from that table, while D and trimming were established from the DNA sequence. The sample gives a few hundred thousand clones, about 90% of which show up once; roughly 10% is in the top ten.

This chain joins TRBV19 and TRBJ1-2; TRBD1 matches at 9 bases. The sequence derives from an older woman with COVID-19, enrolled during active disease. Sequences were obtained from peripheral blood. The chain's CDR3 is CASSIAGTGPNYGYTF. CDR3 coding DNA: TGTGCCAGTAGTATCGCCGGGACAGGGCCTAACTATGGCTACACCTTC.